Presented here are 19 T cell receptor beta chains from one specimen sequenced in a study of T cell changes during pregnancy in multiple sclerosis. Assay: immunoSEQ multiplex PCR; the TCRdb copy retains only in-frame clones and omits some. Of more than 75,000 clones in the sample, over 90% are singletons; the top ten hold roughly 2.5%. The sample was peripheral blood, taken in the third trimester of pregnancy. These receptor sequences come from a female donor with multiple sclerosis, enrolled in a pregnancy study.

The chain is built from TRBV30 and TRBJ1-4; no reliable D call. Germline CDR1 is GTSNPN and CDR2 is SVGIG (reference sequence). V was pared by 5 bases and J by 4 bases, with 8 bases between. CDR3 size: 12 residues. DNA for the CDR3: TGTGCCTGGGCAGTTTTTAATGAAAAACTGTTTTTT. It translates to CAWAVFNEKLFF.

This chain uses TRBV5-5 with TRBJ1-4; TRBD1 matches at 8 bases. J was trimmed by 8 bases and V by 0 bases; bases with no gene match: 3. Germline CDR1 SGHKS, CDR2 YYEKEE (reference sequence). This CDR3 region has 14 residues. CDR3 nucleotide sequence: TGTGCCAGCAGCTTGGGACAGGGGCGGGAAAAACTGTTTTTT. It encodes CASSLGQGREKLFF.

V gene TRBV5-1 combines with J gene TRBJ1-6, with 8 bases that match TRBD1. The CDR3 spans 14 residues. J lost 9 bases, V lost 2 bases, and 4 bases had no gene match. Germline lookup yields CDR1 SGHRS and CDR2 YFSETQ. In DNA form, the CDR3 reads TGCGCCAGCAGCTTAGACACAGGGGGTTCACCCCTCCACTTT. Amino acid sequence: CASSLDTGGSPLHF.

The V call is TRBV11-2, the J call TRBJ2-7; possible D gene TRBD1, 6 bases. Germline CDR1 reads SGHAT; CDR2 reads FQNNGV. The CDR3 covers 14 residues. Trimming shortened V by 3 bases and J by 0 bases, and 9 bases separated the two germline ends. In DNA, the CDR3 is TGTGCCAGCAGCTTGATGACAGGCTCCTACGAGCAGTACTTC. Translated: CASSLMTGSYEQYF.

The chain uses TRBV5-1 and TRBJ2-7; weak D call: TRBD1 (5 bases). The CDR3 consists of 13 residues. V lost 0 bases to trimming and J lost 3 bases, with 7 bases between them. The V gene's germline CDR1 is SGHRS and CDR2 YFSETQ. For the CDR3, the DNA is TGCGCCAGCAGCTTGGTCGACAGCTACGAGCAGTACTTC. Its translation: CASSLVDSYEQYF.

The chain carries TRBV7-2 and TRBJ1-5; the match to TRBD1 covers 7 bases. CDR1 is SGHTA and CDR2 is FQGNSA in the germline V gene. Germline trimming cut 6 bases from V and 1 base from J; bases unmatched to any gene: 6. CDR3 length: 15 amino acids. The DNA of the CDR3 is TGTGCCAGCAGTCCCGGGACAGCCAGCAATCAGCCCCAGCATTTT. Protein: CASSPGTASNQPQHF.

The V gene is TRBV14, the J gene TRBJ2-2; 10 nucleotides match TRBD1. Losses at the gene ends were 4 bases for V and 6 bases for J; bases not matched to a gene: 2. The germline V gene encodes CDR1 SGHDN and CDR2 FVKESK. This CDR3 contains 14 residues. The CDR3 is CASSRQGAAGELFF. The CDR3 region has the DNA TGTGCCAGCAGCCGACAGGGGGCGGCCGGGGAGCTGTTTTTT.

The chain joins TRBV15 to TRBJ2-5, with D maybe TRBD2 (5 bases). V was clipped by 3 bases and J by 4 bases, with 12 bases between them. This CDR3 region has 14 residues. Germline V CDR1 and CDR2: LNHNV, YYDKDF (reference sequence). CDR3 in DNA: TGTGCCACCAGCAGCTTGAGGGCGGCAGAGACCCAGTACTTC. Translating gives CATSSLRAAETQYF.

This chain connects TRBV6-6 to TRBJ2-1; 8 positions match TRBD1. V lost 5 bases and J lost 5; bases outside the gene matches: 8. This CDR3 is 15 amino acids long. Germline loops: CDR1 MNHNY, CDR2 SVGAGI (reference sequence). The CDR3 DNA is TGTGCCAGCAGTCCTTCCGGGACAGGACACAATGAGCAGTTCTTC. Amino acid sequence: CASSPSGTGHNEQFF.

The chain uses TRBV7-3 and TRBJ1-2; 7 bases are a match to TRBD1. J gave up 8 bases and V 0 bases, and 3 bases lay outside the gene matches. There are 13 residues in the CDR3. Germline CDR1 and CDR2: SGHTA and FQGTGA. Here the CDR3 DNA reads TGTGCCAGCAGCTTAACGACAGGGCGCGGCTACACCTTC. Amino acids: CASSLTTGRGYTF.

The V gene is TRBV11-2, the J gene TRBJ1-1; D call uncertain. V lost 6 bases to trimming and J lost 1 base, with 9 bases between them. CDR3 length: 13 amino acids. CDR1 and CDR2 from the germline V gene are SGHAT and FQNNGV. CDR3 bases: TGTGCCAGCAGACTAAAAACGAACACTGAAGCTTTCTTT. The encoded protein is CASRLKTNTEAFF.

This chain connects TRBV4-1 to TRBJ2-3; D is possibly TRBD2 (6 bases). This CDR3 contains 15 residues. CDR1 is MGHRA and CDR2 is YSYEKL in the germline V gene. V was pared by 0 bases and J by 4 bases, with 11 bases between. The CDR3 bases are TGCGCCAGCAGCCAAGATATGCGGGACGCAGATACGCAGTATTTT. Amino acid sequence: CASSQDMRDADTQYF.

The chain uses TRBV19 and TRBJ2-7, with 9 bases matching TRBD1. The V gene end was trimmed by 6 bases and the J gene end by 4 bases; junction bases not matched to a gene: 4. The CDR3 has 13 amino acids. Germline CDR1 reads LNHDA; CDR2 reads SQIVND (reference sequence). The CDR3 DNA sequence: TGTGCCAGTAGGATGACAGGGGGGTACGAGCAGTACTTC. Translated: CASRMTGGYEQYF.

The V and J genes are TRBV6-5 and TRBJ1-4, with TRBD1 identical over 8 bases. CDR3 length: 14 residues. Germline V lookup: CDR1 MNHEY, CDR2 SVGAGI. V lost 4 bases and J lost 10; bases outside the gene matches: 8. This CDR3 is CASSLTGERGKLFF. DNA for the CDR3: TGTGCCAGCAGTTTGACAGGGGAAAGGGGAAAACTGTTTTTT.

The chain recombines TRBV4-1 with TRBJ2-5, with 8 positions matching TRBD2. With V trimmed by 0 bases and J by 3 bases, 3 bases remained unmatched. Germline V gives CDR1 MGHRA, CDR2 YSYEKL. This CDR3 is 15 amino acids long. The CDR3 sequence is CASSQESGGKETQYF. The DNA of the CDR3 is TGCGCCAGCAGCCAAGAGAGCGGGGGAAAAGAGACCCAGTACTTC.

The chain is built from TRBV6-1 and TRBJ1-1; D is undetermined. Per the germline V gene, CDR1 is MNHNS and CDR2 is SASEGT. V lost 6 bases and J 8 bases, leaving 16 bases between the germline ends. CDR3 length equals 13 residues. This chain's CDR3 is CASRVTVTQEAFF. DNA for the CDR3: TGTGCCAGCAGAGTAACAGTTACCCAAGAAGCTTTCTTT.

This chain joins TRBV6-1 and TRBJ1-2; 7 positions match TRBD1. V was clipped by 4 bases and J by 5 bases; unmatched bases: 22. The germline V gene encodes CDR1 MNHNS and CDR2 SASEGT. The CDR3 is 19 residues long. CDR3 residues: CASSARGGLGSGGEYGYTF. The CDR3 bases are TGTGCCAGCAGTGCCCGGGGGGGATTGGGGTCAGGGGGGGAATATGGCTACACCTTC.

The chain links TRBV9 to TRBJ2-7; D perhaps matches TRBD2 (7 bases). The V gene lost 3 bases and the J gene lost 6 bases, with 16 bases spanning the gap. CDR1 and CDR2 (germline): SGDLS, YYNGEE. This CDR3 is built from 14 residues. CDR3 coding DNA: TGTGCCAGCAGCGGAGGGGGGGGGCCCCTCGAGCAGTACTTC. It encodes CASSGGGGPLEQYF.

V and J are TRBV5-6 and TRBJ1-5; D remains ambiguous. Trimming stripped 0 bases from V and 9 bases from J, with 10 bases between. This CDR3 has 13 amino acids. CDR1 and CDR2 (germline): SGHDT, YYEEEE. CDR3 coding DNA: TGTGCCAGCAGCTTGGGGGAGGGTGGGCCCCAGCATTTT. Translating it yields CASSLGEGGPQHF.